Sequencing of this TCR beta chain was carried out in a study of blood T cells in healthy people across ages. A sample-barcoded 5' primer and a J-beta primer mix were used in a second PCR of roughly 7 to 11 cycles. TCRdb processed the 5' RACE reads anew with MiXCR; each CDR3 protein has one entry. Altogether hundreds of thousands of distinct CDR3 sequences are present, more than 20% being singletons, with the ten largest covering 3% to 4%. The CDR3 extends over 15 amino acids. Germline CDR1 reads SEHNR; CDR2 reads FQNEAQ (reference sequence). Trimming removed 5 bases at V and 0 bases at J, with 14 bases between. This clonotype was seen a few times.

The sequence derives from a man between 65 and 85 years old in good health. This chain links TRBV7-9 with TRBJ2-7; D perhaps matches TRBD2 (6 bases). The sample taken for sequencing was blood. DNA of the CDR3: TGTGCCAGCAGCGCCGGGACTCCTAGCTCCTACGAGCAGTACTTC. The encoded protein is CASSAGTPSSYEQYF. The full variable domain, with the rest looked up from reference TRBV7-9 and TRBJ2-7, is DTGVSQNPRHKITKRGQNVTFRCDPISEHNRLYWYRQTLGQGPEFLTYFQNEAQLEKSRLLSDRFSAERPKGSFSTLEIQRTEQGDSAMYLCASSAGTPSSYEQYFGPGTRLTVT.